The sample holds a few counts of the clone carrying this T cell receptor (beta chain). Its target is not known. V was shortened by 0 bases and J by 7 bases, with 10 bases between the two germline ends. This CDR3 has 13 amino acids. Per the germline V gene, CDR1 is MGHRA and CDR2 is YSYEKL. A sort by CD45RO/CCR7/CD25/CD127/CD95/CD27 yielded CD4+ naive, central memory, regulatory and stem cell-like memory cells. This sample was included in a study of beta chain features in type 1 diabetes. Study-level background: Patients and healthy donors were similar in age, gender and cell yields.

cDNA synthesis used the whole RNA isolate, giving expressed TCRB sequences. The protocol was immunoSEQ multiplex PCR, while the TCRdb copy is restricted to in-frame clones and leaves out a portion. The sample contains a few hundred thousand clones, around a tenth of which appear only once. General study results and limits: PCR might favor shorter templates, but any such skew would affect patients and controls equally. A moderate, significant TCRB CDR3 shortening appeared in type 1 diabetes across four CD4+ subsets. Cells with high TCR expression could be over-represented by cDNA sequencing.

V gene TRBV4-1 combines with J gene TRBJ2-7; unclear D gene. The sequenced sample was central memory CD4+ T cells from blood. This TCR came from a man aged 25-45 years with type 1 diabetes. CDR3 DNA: TGCGCCAGCAGCCAAGATGCCCTGGGAGAGCAGTACTTC. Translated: CASSQDALGEQYF.